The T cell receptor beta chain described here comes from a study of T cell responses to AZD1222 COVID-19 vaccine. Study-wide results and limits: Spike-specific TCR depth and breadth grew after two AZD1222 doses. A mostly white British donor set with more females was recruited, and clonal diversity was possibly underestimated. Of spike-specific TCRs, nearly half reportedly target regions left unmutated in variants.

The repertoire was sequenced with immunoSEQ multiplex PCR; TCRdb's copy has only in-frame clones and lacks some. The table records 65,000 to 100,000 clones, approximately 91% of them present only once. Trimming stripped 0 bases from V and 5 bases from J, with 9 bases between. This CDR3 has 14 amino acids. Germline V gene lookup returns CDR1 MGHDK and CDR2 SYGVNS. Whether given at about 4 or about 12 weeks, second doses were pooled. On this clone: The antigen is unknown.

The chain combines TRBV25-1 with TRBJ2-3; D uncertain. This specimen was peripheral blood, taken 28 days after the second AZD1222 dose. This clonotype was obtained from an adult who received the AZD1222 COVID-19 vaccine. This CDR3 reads CASSEYGAQDTQYF. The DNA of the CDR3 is TGTGCCAGCAGTGAATATGGCGCACAAGATACGCAGTATTTT.